The 28 T cell receptor beta chains presented below share a single source sample, sequenced in a study of T cell repertoires in cytomegalovirus infection. From the reads, TCRdb called clonotypes with MiXCR, one entry per CDR3 protein. The data contain roughly 230,000 distinct CDR3 sequences, roughly 6.5% of them singletons. The specimen was PBMCs. Receptors originate from a human donor in good health (CMV status not recorded). Some clones in this sample may be carry-over from other donors' samples.

This clonotype was seen many times. The V gene is TRBV29-1, the J gene TRBJ2-6, with D maybe TRBD1 (5 bases). CDR3 size: 15 residues. V was cut by 6 bases and J by 0 bases, with 12 bases left in between. From germline, CDR1 is SQVTM and CDR2 ANQGSEA. The CDR3 loop is CSVYQGSSGANVLTF. CDR3 coding DNA: TGCAGCGTGTACCAGGGATCCTCTGGGGCCAACGTCCTGACTTTC.

The sample holds many counts of this clonotype. The chain has TRBV7-9 and TRBJ1-3; D uncertain. The germline V gene has CDR1 SEHNR and CDR2 FQNEAQ (reference sequence). Trimming took off 3 bases at V and 2 bases at J, with 14 bases between the two ends. The length of the CDR3 is 16 residues. Here the CDR3 reads CASSFGPSAPGNTIYF. CDR3 DNA: TGTGCCAGCAGCTTCGGGCCAAGCGCTCCTGGAAACACCATATATTTT.

There are many counts of this clonotype. V gene TRBV7-2 combines with J gene TRBJ1-1, with 7 bases lining up with TRBD1. With V trimmed by 8 bases and J by 7 bases, 7 bases remained unmatched. Per the germline V gene, CDR1 is SGHTA and CDR2 is FQGNSA. CDR3 length: 12 amino acids. The CDR3 loop reads CASSRQGIEAFF. CDR3 DNA: TGTGCCAGCTCCAGACAGGGAATTGAAGCTTTCTTT.

This clonotype was observed many times. The chain links TRBV27 to TRBJ2-7; a possible D gene is TRBD2 (6 bases). This CDR3 spans 12 amino acids. Trimming pared 7 bases from V and 4 bases from J, leaving 11 bases between. Per the germline V gene, CDR1 is MNHEY and CDR2 is SMNVEV (reference sequence). CDR3 DNA: TGTGCCAGCACCACTGCGGGATACGAGCAGTACTTC. The encoded protein is CASTTAGYEQYF.

This clonotype has ten or more counts. The genes are TRBV7-2 and TRBJ2-2; perhaps TRBD1 as D (6 bases). The CDR3 is 15 amino acids. In germline, CDR1 is SGHTA, CDR2 FQGNSA. Between the trimmed V and J ends, which lost 5 bases and 5 bases, there was a span of 15 bases. The CDR3 protein is CASSPYRVGTGELFF. The CDR3 DNA follows: TGTGCCAGCAGCCCCTACAGGGTTGGGACCGGGGAGCTGTTTTTT. Full variable domain (outside the CDR3, taken from reference TRBV7-2 and TRBJ2-2): GAGVSQSPSNKVTEKGKDVELRCDPISGHTALYWYRQSLGQGLEFLIYFQGNSAPDKSGLPSDRFSAERTGGSVSTLTIQRTQQEDSAVYLCASSPYRVGTGELFFGEGSRLTVL.

This clonotype was seen ten or more times. The chain couples TRBV5-5 to TRBJ1-5; D is possibly TRBD1 (5 bases). Trimming cost V 4 bases and J 1 base, with 12 bases left between them. Germline loops: CDR1 SGHKS, CDR2 YYEKEE (reference sequence). The CDR3 is 15 residues long. The CDR3 DNA reads as TGTGCCAGCAGCCCCGGAAAGGGGAGCAATCAGCCCCAGCATTTT. Encoded protein: CASSPGKGSNQPQHF.

This clonotype was seen many times. The rearrangement uses TRBV28 and TRBJ2-7, with D maybe TRBD1 (6 bases). Germline CDR1 reads MDHEN; CDR2 reads SYDVKM. V dropped 4 bases and J dropped 3 bases, with 13 bases sitting between them. The CDR3 covers 14 residues. Here the CDR3 reads CASSSFTGIYEQYF. CDR3 nucleotides: TGTGCCAGCAGTTCCTTTACAGGGATCTACGAGCAGTACTTC.

The rearrangement uses TRBV20-1 and TRBJ1-1, with TRBD1 as a possible D gene (5 bases). Germline V gene data show CDR1 as DFQATT and CDR2 as SNEGSKA (reference sequence). The CDR3 length is 15 residues. Between the trimmed V and J ends, which lost 3 bases and 7 bases, there was a span of 21 bases. The CDR3 here is CSARGGETAIREAFF. The CDR3, as DNA: TGCAGTGCTAGGGGAGGCGAGACAGCCATACGTGAAGCTTTCTTT.

This clonotype was seen repeatedly, ten times or more. CDR3 residues: CASSWKQRTSTDTQYF. CDR3 in DNA: TGTGCCAGCAGCTGGAAGCAGAGAACTAGCACAGATACGCAGTATTTT. The chain joins TRBV11-2 to TRBJ2-3; D gene uncertain. Germline lookup yields CDR1 SGHAT and CDR2 FQNNGV. V lost 4 bases and J lost 0, with 14 bases in between. The CDR3 has 16 amino acids.

The chain has TRBV29-1 and TRBJ2-7; D may be TRBD1 (6 bases). Germline CDR1 is SQVTM and CDR2 is ANQGSEA. There are 15 residues in the CDR3. The V end lost 4 bases, the J end lost 0 bases, and 16 bases lay between the germline ends. The CDR3 bases are TGCAGCGTTGGGAAACAGGGTCTTGGCTCCTACGAGCAGTACTTC. Translating gives CSVGKQGLGSYEQYF.

This clonotype came up many times. This rearrangement joins TRBV6-6 to TRBJ2-7; D is unclear. The V end lost 6 bases, the J end lost 7 bases, and 10 bases lay between the germline ends. The CDR3 spans 11 residues. The germline CDR1 and CDR2 sequences are MNHNY and SVGAGI (reference sequence). CDR3 sequence: CASSPEEEQYF. The CDR3 region has the DNA TGTGCCAGCAGCCCCGAGGAAGAGCAGTACTTC.

This clonotype was counted at least ten times. CDR3 amino acids: CASGKQPFEQYF. CDR3 in DNA: TGTGCCAGCGGAAAACAGCCGTTCGAGCAGTACTTC. V gene TRBV25-1 combines with J gene TRBJ2-7; D is undetermined. This CDR3 is 12 amino acids long. Germline CDR1 is MGHDK and CDR2 is SYGVNS. Trimming stripped 8 bases from V and 6 bases from J, with 14 bases between.

V and J are TRBV29-1 and TRBJ2-5; D unresolved. CDR1 and CDR2 from the germline V gene are SQVTM and ANQGSEA. CDR3 length: 11 amino acids. The ends were cut back, 5 bases at V and 5 bases at J, with 9 bases in the middle. The CDR3 DNA reads as TGCAGCGTTTCGTTAGGGGAGACCCAGTACTTC. It translates to CSVSLGETQYF.

This clonotype showed up many times. The chain is built from TRBV5-4 and TRBJ2-1; 7 bases are shared with TRBD2. The CDR3 length is 16 residues. Per germline, CDR1 SGHNT and CDR2 YYREEE (reference sequence). V trimming: 6 bases; J trimming: 5 bases; junction bases outside the gene matches: 14. The CDR3 DNA sequence: TGTGCCAGCACCTATCCTAGGCGGGGGATAAACAATGAGCAGTTCTTC. Translation: CASTYPRRGINNEQFF.

This clonotype was detected ten times or more. This chain uses TRBV6-4 with TRBJ2-7; D is unclear. The ends were cut back, 3 bases at V and 2 bases at J, with 5 bases in the middle. This CDR3 spans 12 amino acids. The germline V gene has CDR1 MRHNA and CDR2 SNTAGT. CDR3 region: CASSETPYEQYF. Here the CDR3 DNA reads TGTGCCAGCAGTGAGACCCCCTACGAGCAGTACTTC.

The chain joins TRBV7-2 to TRBJ1-2, with D uncertain. The V gene lost 1 base and the J gene lost 7 bases, with 13 bases spanning the gap. CDR3 size: 14 residues. Germline CDR1 and CDR2: SGHTA and FQGNSA. In DNA form, the CDR3 reads TGTGCCAGCAGCTTAGGGACTGGAGCAAGTGGCTACACCTTC. Its protein product is CASSLGTGASGYTF.

With respect to this clonotype: A clone one base away is much larger, so this may be a read error. The chain uses TRBV4-2 and TRBJ2-5, with no clear D. This CDR3 has 14 amino acids. Trimming shortened V by 9 bases and J by 4 bases, and 18 bases separated the two germline ends. Per germline, CDR1 LGHNA and CDR2 YNFKEQ. The CDR3 reads CARSSFLRGETQYF. CDR3 coding DNA: TGTGCCAGAAGCTCCTTCCTCCGAGGAGAGACCCAGTACTTC.

The sample holds many counts of this clonotype. The chain employs TRBV19 and TRBJ2-7; possible D gene TRBD2, 5 bases. With 9 bases removed from V and 0 bases from J, the gap between germline ends came to 12 bases. Germline loops: CDR1 LNHDA, CDR2 SQIVND (reference sequence). The CDR3 contains 13 residues. The CDR3 is CASSRGTSYEQYF. The CDR3, as DNA: TGTGCCAGCAGCCGGGGAACCTCCTACGAGCAGTACTTC.

There are a few counts of this clonotype. V usage is TRBV29-1 and J usage is TRBJ1-1; D might be TRBD1 (5 bases). This CDR3 has 13 amino acids. Germline CDR1 is SQVTM and CDR2 is ANQGSEA. With 6 bases removed from V and 1 base from J, the gap between germline ends came to 12 bases. In DNA, the CDR3 is TGCAGCGTACATACAGGTAGGAACACTGAAGCTTTCTTT. Translation: CSVHTGRNTEAFF.

This clonotype has a count of ten or more. J is TRBJ2-5 and V is TRBV28, with 11 positions matching TRBD1. This CDR3 is built from 15 residues. Germline V gene sequence: CDR1 MDHEN, CDR2 SYDVKM. The junction had 6 bases not matched to a gene; V was cut back by 5 bases and J by 4 bases. For the CDR3, the DNA is TGTGCCAGCAGTCCCTCTGGACAGGGGGCAGAGACCCAGTACTTC. This encodes CASSPSGQGAETQYF.

This clonotype was observed many times. The rearrangement uses TRBV20-1 and TRBJ1-1, with TRBD1 as a possible D gene (5 bases). V was pared by 6 bases and J by 3 bases, with 14 bases between. This CDR3 contains 13 residues. Germline V lookup: CDR1 DFQATT, CDR2 SNEGSKA (reference sequence). CDR3: CSAVGVGDTEAFF. DNA of the CDR3: TGCAGTGCCGTAGGGGTCGGGGACACTGAAGCTTTCTTT.

Ten or more counts support this clonotype. The chain links TRBV29-1 to TRBJ1-1, with a weak D call TRBD1 (5 bases). CDR3 length equals 13 residues. The germline V gene has CDR1 SQVTM and CDR2 ANQGSEA. Between the trimmed V and J ends, which lost 7 bases and 1 base, there was a span of 13 bases. The CDR3: CSAHRSPNTEAFF. CDR3 bases: TGCAGCGCCCACAGGTCCCCGAACACTGAAGCTTTCTTT. Full variable domain (outside the CDR3, taken from reference TRBV29-1 and TRBJ1-1): SAVISQKPSRDICQRGTSLTIQCQVDSQVTMMFWYRQQPGQSLTLIATANQGSEATYESGFVIDKFPISRPNLTFSTLTVSNMSPEDSSIYLCSAHRSPNTEAFFGQGTRLTVV.

This clonotype was counted many times. The genes are TRBV12-3 or TRBV12-4 and TRBJ1-2; D unresolved. The V and J ends lost 4 bases and 7 bases respectively, with 13 bases between them. The CDR3 runs to 13 residues. The CDR3 coding sequence is TGTGCCAGCAGTTCAGGCCTTACAAGTGGCTACACCTTC. This codes for CASSSGLTSGYTF.

This clonotype was detected many times. The V gene is TRBV20-1, the J gene TRBJ1-1; D unclear. CDR3 size: 16 residues. With 3 bases removed from V and 5 bases from J, the gap between germline ends came to 22 bases. Germline CDR1 DFQATT, CDR2 SNEGSKA (reference sequence). The CDR3 DNA follows: TGCAGTGCTAGGGTACACGTTGGGGTCGGCCGTACTGAAGCTTTCTTT. Protein sequence: CSARVHVGVGRTEAFF.

At least ten counts were recorded for this clonotype. This chain uses TRBV7-9 with TRBJ1-2, with 9 bases that match TRBD1. Trimming at V came to 1 base and at J to 2 bases, leaving 29 bases not matched to a gene. There are 24 residues in the CDR3. Germline lookup yields CDR1 SEHNR and CDR2 FQNEAQ (reference sequence). The chain's CDR3 is CASSLGLKRPGQGGQTIANYGYTF. The CDR3 DNA sequence: TGTGCCAGCAGCTTAGGCCTGAAACGCCCGGGACAGGGTGGCCAGACCATCGCGAACTATGGCTACACCTTC.

This clonotype was picked up many times. One end of the junction varies from germline; a read error may be responsible. The V gene is TRBV5-6, the J gene TRBJ2-5; D not certain. Germline values: CDR1 SGHDT, CDR2 YYEEEE. This CDR3 region has 12 residues. This chain's CDR3 is CASNGRQGTQYF. CDR3 coding DNA: TGTGCCAGCAACGGTCGGCAAGGGACCCAGTACTTC.

The sample holds many counts of this clonotype. The CDR3 DNA reads TGTGCCAGCAGCTTAGATTTAACTCCTAGGGATGAGCAGTTCTTC. It yields the protein CASSLDLTPRDEQFF. The chain carries TRBV11-2 and TRBJ2-1, with D unclear. Germline CDR1 SGHAT, CDR2 FQNNGV. V lost 0 bases, J lost 8 bases, and 14 bases lay in between. The CDR3 length is 15 residues.

This clonotype was counted many times. The V call is TRBV28, the J call TRBJ1-5; 10 bases match TRBD1. V gave up 7 bases and J gave up 0 bases; unmatched junction bases: 9. Germline values: CDR1 MDHEN, CDR2 SYDVKM. The CDR3 covers 17 residues. CDR3 coding DNA: TGTGCCAGCATAAGGAGGGACAGGGGCTATAGCAATCAGCCCCAGCATTTT. Its translation is CASIRRDRGYSNQPQHF.